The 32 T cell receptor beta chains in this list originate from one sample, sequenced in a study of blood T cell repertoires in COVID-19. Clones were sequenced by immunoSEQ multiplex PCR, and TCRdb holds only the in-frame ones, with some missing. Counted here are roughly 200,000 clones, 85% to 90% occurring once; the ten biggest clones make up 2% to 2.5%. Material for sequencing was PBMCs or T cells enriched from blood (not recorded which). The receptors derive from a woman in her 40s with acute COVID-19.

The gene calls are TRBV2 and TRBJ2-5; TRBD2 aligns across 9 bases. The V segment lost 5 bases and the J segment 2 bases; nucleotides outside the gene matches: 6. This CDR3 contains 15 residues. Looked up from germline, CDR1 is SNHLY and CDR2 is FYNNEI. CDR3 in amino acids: CASSLVSGSQETQYF. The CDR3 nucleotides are TGTGCCAGCAGTTTGGTTAGCGGGAGTCAAGAGACCCAGTACTTC.

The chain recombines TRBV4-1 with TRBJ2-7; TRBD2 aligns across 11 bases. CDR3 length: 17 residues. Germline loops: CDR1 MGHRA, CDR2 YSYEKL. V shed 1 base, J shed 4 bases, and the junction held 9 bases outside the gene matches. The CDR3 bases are TGCGCCAGCAGCCAAGGCTTACGGACTAGCGGGTTTTACGAGCAGTACTTC. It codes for CASSQGLRTSGFYEQYF.

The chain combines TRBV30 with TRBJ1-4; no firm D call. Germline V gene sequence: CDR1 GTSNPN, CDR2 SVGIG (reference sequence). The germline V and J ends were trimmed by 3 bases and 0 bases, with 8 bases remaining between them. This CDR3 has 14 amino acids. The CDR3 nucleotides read TGTGCCTGGAGCCCTACCTCAACTAATGAAAAACTGTTTTTT. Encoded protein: CAWSPTSTNEKLFF.

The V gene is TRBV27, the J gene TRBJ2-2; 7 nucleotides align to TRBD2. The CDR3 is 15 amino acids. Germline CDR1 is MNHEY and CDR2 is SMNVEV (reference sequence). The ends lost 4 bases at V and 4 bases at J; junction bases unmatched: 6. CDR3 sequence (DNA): TGTGCCAGCAGTTCCCCTAGCGGCCTCACCGGGGAGCTGTTTTTT. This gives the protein CASSSPSGLTGELFF.

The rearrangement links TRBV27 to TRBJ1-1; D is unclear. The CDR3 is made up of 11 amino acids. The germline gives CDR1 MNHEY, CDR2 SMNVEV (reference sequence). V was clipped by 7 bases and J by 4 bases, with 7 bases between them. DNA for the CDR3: TGTGCCAGCAAGCGGGGCACTGAAGCTTTCTTT. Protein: CASKRGTEAFF.

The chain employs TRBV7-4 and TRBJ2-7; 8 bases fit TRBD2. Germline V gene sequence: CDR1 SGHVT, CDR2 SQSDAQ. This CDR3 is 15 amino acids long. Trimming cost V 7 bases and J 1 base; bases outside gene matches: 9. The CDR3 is CASTRCGRPSYEQYF. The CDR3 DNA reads TGTGCCAGCACCCGTTGCGGGAGGCCTTCCTACGAGCAGTACTTC.

CDR3 amino acids: CSVAPEQAYNEQFF. The CDR3 nucleotides are TGCAGCGTCGCCCCTGAACAGGCGTACAATGAGCAGTTCTTC. The V call is TRBV29-1, the J call TRBJ2-1, with D possibly matching TRBD1 (5 bases). Trimming took off 6 bases at V and 4 bases at J, with 16 bases between the two ends. CDR1 is SQVTM, CDR2 ANQGSEA, per germline. CDR3 length: 14 amino acids.

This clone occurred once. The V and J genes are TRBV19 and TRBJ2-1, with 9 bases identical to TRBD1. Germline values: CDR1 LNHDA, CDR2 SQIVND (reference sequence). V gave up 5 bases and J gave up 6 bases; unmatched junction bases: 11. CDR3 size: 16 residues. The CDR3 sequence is CASSPRTGVVGNEQFF. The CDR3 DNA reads TGTGCCAGTAGTCCGCGGACAGGGGTGGTAGGCAATGAGCAGTTCTTC. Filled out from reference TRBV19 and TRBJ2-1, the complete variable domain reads DGGITQSPKYLFRKEGQNVTLSCEQNLNHDAMYWYRQDPGQGLRLIYYSQIVNDFQKGDIAEGYSVSREKKESFPLTVTSAQKNPTAFYLCASSPRTGVVGNEQFFGPGTRLTVL.

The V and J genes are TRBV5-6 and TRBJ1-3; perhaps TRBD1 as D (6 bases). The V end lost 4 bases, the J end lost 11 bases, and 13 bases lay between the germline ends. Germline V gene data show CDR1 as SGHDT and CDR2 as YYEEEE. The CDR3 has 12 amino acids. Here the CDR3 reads CASSIAGVPIYF. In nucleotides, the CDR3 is TGTGCCAGCAGCATCGCAGGGGTCCCCATATATTTT.

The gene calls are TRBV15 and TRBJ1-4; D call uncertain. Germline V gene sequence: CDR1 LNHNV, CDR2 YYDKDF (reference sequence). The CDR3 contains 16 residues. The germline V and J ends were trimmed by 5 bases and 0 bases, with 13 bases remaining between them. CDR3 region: CATSEGRRATNEKLFF. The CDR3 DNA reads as TGTGCCACCAGCGAAGGCAGGCGTGCAACTAATGAAAAACTGTTTTTT.

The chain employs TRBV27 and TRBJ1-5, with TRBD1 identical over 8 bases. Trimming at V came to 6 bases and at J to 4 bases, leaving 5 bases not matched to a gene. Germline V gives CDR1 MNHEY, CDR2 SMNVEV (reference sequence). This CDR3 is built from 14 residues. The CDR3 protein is CASSDRGGNQPQHF. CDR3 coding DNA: TGTGCCAGCAGCGACAGGGGCGGGAATCAGCCCCAGCATTTT.

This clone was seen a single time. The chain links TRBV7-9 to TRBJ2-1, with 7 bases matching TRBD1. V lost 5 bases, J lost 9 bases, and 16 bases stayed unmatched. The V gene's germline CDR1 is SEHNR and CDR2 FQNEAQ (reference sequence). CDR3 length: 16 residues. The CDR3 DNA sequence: TGTGCCAGCAGCCCAAAGGCCTCGAGGGGGCCACTTGAGCAGTTCTTC. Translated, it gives CASSPKASRGPLEQFF.

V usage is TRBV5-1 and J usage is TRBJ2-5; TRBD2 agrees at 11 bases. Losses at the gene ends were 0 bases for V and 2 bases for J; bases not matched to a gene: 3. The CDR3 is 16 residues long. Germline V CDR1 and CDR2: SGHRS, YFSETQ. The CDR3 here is CASSLVPSGGQETQYF. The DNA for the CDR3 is TGCGCCAGCAGCTTGGTTCCTAGCGGGGGGCAAGAGACCCAGTACTTC.

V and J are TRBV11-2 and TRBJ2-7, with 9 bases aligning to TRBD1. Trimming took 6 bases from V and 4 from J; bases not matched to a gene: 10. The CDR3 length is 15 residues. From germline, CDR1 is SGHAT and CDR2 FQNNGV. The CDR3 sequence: CASRSTTGGGYEQYF. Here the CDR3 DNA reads TGTGCCAGCAGGTCGACCACAGGGGGCGGTTACGAGCAGTACTTC.

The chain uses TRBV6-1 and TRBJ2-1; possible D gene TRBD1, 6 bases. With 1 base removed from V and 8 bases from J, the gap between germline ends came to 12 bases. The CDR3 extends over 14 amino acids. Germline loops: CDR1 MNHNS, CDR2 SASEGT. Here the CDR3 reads CASSEVRGFYEQFF. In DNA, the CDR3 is TGTGCCAGCAGTGAAGTAAGGGGGTTCTATGAGCAGTTCTTC.

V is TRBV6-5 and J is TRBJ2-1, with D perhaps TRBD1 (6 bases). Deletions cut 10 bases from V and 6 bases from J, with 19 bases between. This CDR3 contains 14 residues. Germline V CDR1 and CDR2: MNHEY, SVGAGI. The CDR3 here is CATRNRDLFNEQFF. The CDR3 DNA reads TGTGCCACCCGAAACAGGGATTTATTCAATGAGCAGTTCTTC.

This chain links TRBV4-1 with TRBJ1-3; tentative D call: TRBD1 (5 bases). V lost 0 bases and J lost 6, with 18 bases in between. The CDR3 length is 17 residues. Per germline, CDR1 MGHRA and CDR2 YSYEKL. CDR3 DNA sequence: TGCGCCAGCAGCCAAGATTTCTACGAGACAGCAGCAAACACCATATATTTT. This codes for CASSQDFYETAANTIYF.

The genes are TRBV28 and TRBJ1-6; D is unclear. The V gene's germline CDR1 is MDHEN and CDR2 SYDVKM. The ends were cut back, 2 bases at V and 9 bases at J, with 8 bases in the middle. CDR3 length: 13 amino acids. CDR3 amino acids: CASSLRRVSPLHF. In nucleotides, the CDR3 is TGTGCCAGCAGTTTACGACGGGTTTCACCCCTCCACTTT.

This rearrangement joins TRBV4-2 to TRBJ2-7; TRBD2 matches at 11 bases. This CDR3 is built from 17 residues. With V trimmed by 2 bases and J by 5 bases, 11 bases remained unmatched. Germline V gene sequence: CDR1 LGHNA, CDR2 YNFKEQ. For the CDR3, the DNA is TGTGCCAGCAGCCAAAAATCGACTAGCGGGAATTTGGACGAGCAGTACTTC. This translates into CASSQKSTSGNLDEQYF.

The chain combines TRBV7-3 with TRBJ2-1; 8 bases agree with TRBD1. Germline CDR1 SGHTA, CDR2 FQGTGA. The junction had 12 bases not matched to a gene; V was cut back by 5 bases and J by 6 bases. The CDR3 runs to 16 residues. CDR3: CASSGQGGMGVNEQFF. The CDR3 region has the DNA TGTGCCAGCAGCGGACAGGGCGGGATGGGGGTCAATGAGCAGTTCTTC.

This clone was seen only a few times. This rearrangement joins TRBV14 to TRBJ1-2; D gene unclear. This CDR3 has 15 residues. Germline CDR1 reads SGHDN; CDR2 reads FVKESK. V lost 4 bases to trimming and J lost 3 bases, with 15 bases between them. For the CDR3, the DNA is TGTGCCAGCAGCCCCGGACGCAGCGGGGACTATGGCTACACCTTC. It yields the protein CASSPGRSGDYGYTF.

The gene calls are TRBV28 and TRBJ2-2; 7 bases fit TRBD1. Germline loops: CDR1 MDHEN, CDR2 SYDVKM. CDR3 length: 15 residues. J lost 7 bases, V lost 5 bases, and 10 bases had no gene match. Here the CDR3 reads CASSVQTGWGGELFF. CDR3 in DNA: TGTGCCAGCAGTGTGCAGACAGGGTGGGGCGGGGAGCTGTTTTTT.

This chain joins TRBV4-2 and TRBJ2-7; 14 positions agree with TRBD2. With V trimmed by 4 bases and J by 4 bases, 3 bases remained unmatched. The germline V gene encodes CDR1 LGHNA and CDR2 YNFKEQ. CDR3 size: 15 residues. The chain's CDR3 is CASSPGTSGGYEQYF. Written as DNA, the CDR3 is TGTGCCAGCAGCCCAGGGACTAGCGGGGGATACGAGCAGTACTTC.

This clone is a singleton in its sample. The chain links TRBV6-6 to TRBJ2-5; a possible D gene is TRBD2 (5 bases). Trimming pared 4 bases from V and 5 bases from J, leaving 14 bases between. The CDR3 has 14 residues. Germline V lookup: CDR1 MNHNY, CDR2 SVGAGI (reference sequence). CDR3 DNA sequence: TGTGCCAGCAGTTCCCTAAGAGGGTTTGAGACCCAGTACTTC. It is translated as CASSSLRGFETQYF.

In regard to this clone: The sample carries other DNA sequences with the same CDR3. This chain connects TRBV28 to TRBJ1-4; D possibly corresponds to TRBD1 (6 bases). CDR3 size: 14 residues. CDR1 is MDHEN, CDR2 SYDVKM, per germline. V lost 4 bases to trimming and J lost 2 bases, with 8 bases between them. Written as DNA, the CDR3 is TGTGCCAGCAGTTCTCAGGGGACTAATGAAAAACTGTTTTTT. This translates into CASSSQGTNEKLFF.

Here the CDR3 reads CASTQRGEGPQHF. As DNA, the CDR3 is TGTGCCAGCACCCAAAGGGGGGAGGGGCCCCAGCATTTT. This chain joins TRBV2 and TRBJ1-5, with TRBD1 as a possible D gene (6 bases). The V end was cut by 7 bases, the J end by 9 bases, with 16 bases between. The germline V gene encodes CDR1 SNHLY and CDR2 FYNNEI. This CDR3 region has 13 residues.

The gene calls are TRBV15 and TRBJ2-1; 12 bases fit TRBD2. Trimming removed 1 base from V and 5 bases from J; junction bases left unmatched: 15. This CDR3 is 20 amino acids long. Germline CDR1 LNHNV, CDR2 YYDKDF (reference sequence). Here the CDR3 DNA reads TGTGCCACCAGCAGAGCCGGGACTAGCGGGTTCCCGTCGTCGGACAATGAGCAGTTCTTC. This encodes CATSRAGTSGFPSSDNEQFF.

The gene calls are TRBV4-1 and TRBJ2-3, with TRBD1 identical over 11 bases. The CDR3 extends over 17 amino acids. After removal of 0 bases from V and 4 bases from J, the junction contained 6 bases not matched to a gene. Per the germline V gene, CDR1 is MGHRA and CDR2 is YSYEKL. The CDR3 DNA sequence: TGCGCCAGCAGCCAAGATCAGGGGACAGGGGGTTCAGATACGCAGTATTTT. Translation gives CASSQDQGTGGSDTQYF.

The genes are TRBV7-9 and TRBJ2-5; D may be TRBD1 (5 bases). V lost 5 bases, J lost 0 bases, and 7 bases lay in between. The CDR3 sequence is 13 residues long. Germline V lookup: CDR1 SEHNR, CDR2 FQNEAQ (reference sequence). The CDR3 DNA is TGTGCCAGCAGCCCGACAGACCAAGAGACCCAGTACTTC. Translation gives CASSPTDQETQYF. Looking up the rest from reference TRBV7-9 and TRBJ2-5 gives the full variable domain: DTGVSQNPRHKITKRGQNVTFRCDPISEHNRLYWYRQTLGQGPEFLTYFQNEAQLEKSRLLSDRFSAERPKGSFSTLEIQRTEQGDSAMYLCASSPTDQETQYFGPGTRLLVL.

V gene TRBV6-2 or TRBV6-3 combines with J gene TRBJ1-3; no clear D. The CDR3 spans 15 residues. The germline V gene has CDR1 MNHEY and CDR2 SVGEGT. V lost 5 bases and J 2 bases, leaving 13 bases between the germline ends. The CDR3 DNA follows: TGTGCCAGCAGTCCCCCGGGATGGGCTGGAAACACCATATATTTT. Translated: CASSPPGWAGNTIYF.

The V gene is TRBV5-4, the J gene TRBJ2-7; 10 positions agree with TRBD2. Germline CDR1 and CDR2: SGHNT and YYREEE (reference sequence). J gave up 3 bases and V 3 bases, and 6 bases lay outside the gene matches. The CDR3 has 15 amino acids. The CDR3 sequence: CASSSHLAGVYEQYF. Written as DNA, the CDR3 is TGTGCCAGCAGCTCCCACCTAGCGGGGGTCTACGAGCAGTACTTC.

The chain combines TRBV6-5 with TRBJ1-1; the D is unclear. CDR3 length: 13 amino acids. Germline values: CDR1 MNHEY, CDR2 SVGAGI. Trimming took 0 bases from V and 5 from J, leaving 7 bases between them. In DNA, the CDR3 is TGTGCCAGCAGTTACTCAGGGAGAACTGAAGCTTTCTTT. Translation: CASSYSGRTEAFF.